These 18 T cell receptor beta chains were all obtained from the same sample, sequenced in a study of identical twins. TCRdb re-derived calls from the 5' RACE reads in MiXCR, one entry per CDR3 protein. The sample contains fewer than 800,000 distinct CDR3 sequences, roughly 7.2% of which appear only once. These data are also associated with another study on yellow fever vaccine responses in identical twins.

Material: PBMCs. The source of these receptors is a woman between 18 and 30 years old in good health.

In DNA form, the CDR3 reads TGTGCCATCAGTGACCAAAATAGCAATCAGCCCCAGCATTTT. It codes for CAISDQNSNQPQHF. The rearrangement uses TRBV10-3 and TRBJ1-5, with D hard to call. In germline, CDR1 is ENHRY, CDR2 SYGVKD. The CDR3 is 14 amino acids. V was cut by 3 bases and J by 0 bases, with 6 bases left in between.

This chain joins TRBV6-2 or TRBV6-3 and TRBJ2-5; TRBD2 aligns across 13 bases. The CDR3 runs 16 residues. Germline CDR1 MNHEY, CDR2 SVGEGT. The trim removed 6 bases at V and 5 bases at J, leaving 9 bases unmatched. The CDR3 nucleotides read TGTGCCAGCAGCTCGCGGACTAGCGGGAGTTGGGAGACCCAGTACTTC. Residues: CASSSRTSGSWETQYF.

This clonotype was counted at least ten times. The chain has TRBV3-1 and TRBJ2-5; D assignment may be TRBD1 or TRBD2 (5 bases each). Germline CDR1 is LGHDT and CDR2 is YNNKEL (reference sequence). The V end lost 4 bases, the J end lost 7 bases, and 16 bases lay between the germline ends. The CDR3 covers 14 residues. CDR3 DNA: TGTGCCAGCAGCCCCGAAGAGGGACGGAGGACCCAGTACTTC. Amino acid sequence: CASSPEEGRRTQYF.

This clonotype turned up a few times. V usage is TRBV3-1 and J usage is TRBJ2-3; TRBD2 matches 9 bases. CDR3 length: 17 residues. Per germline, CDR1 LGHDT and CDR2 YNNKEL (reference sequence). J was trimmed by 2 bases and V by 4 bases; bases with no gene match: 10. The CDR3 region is CASSLRTTSGPTDTQYF. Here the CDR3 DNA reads TGTGCCAGCAGCCTAAGAACTACTAGCGGGCCCACAGATACGCAGTATTTT.

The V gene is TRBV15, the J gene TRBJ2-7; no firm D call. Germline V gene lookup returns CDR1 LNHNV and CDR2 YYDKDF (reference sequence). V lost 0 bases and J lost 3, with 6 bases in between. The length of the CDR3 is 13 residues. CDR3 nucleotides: TGTGCCACCAGCAGAGAAAGCATCTACGAGCAGTACTTC. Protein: CATSRESIYEQYF.

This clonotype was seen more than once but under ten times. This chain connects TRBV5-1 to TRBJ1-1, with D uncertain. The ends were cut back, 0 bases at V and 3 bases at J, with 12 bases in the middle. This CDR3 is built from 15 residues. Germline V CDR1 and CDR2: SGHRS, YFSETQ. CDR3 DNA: TGCGCCAGCAGCTTGGCCGTTATGGTAGACACTGAAGCTTTCTTT. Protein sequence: CASSLAVMVDTEAFF.

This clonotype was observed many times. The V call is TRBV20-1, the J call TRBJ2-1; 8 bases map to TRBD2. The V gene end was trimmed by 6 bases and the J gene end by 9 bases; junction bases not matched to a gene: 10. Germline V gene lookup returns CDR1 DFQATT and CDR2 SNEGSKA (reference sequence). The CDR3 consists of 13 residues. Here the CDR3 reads CSAGGLAWGEQFF. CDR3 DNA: TGCAGTGCGGGAGGACTAGCCTGGGGTGAGCAGTTCTTC.

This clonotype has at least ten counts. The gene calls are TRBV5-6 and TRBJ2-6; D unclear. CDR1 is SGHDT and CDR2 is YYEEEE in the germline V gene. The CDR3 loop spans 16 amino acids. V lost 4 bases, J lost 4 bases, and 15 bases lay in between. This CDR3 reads CASSPFDVVGANVLTF. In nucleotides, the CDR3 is TGTGCCAGCAGCCCCTTCGACGTAGTCGGGGCCAACGTCCTGACTTTC.

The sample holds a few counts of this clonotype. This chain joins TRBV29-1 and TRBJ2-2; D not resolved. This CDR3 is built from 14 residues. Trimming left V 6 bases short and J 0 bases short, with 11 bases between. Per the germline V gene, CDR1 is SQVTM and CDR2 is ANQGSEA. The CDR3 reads CSVSGHTNTGELFF. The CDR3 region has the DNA TGCAGCGTCTCCGGGCATACGAACACCGGGGAGCTGTTTTTT.

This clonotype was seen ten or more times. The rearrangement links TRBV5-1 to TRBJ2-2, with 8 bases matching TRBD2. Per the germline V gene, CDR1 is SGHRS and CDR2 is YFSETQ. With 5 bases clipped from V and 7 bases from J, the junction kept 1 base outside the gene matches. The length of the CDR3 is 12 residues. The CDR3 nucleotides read TGCGCCAGCAGAAGCGGGAGCGGGGAGCTGTTTTTT. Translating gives CASRSGSGELFF.

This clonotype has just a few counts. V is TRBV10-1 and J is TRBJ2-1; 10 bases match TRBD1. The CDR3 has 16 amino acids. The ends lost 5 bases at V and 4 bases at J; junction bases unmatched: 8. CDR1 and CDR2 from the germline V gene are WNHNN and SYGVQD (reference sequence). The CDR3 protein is CASSPGTGVRYNEQFF. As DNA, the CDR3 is TGCGCCAGCAGTCCCGGGACAGGGGTTCGGTACAATGAGCAGTTCTTC.

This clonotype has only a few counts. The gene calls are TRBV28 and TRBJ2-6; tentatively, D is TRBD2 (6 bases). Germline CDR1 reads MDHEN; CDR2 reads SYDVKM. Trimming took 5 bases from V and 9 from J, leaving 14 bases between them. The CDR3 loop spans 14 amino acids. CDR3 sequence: CASSPTGTLNVLTF. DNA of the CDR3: TGTGCCAGCAGTCCAACCGGGACTCTCAACGTCCTGACTTTC.

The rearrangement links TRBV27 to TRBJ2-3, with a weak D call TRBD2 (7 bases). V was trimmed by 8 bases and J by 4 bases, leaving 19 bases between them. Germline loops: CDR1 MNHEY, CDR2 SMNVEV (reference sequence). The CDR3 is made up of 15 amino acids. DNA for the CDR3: TGTGCCAGCGGCCCCTTAGGGGGGGCTGCAGATACGCAGTATTTT. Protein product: CASGPLGGAADTQYF.

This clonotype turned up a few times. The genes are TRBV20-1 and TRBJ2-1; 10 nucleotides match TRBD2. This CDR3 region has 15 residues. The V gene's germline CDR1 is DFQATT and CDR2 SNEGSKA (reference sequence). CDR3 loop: CSLAGDTSSYNEQFF. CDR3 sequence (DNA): TGCAGCCTAGCGGGAGACACTAGCTCCTACAATGAGCAGTTCTTC.

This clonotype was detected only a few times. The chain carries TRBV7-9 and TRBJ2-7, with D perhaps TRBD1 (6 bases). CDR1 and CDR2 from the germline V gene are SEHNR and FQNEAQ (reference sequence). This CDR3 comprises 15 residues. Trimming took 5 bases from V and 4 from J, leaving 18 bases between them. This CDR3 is CASSHTGSNPYEQYF. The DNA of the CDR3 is TGTGCCAGCAGCCACACAGGGTCCAACCCTTACGAGCAGTACTTC.

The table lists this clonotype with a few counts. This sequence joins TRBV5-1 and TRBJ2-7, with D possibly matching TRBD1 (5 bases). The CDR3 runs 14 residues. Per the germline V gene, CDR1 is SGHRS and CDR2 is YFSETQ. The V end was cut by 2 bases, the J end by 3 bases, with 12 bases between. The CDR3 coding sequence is TGCGCCAGCAGCTTTTTAGGGGTTGGCTACGAGCAGTACGTC. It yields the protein CASSFLGVGYEQYV.

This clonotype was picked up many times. The CDR3 sequence is CASRSLAGTQPQHF. Written as DNA, the CDR3 is TGTGCCAGCAGGTCTTTAGCGGGTACTCAGCCCCAGCATTTT. The chain has TRBV6-1 and TRBJ1-5; D uncertain. Trimming stripped 6 bases from V and 6 bases from J, with 15 bases between. Per the germline V gene, CDR1 is MNHNS and CDR2 is SASEGT. The CDR3 totals 14 residues.

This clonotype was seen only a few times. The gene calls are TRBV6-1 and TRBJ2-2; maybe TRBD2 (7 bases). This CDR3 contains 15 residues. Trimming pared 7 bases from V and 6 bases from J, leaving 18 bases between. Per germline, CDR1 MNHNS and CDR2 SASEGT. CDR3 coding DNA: TGTGCCAGCACTACCTCGGGGGGCTGGGCCGGGGAGCTGTTTTTT. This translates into CASTTSGGWAGELFF.